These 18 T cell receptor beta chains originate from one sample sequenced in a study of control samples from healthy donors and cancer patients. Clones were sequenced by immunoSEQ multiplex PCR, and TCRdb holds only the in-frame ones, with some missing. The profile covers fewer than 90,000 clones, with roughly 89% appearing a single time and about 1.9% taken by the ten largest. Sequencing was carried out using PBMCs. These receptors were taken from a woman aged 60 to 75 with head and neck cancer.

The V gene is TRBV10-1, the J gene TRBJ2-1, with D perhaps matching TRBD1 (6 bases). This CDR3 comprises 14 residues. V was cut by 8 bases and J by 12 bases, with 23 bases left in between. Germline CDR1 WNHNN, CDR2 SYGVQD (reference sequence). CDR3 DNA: TGCGCCAGCCGAGATAGCCCTACAACAGGGCGGCAGTTCTTC. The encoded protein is CASRDSPTTGRQFF.

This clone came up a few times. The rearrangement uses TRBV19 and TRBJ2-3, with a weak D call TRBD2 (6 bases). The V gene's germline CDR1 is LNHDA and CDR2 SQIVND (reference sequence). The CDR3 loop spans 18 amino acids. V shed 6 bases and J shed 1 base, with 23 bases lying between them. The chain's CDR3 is CASRRGAGTSLRTDTQYF. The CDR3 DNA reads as TGTGCCAGTAGGCGGGGAGCCGGCACTAGCCTTCGCACAGATACGCAGTATTTT.

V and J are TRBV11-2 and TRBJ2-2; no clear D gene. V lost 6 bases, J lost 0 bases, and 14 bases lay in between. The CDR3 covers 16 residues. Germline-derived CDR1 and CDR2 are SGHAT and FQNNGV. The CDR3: CASRGSGLANTGELFF. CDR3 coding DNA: TGTGCCAGCAGGGGAAGTGGTCTCGCGAACACCGGGGAGCTGTTTTTT.

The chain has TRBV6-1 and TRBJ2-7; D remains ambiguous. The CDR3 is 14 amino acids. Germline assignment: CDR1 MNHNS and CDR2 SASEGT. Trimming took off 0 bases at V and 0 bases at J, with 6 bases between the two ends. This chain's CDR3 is CASSEARHSYEQYF. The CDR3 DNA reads TGTGCCAGCAGTGAAGCGAGGCACTCCTACGAGCAGTACTTC.

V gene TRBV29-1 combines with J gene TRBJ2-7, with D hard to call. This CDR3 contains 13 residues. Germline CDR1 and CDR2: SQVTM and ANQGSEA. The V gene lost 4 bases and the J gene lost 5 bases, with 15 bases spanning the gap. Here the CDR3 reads CSVAPTALDEQYF. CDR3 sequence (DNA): TGCAGCGTTGCGCCAACCGCGTTGGACGAGCAGTACTTC.

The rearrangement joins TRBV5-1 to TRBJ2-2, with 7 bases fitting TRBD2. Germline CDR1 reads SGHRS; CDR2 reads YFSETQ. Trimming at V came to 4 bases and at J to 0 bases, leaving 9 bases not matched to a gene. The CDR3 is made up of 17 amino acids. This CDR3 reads CASSPQLALANTGELFF. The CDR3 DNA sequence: TGCGCCAGCAGCCCTCAACTAGCGCTAGCGAACACCGGGGAGCTGTTTTTT.

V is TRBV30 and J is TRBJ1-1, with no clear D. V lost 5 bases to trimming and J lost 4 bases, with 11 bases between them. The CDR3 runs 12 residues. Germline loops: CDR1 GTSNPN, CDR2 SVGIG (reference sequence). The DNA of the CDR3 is TGTGCCTGGGAGTTAAGTGGCACTGAAGCTTTCTTT. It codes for CAWELSGTEAFF.

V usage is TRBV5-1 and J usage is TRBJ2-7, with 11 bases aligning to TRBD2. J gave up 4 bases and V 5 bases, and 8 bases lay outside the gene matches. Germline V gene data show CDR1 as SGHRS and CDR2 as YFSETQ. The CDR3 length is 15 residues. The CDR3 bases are TGCGCCAGCAGTCCCGGGACTAGCGGTCTATACGAGCAGTACTTC. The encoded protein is CASSPGTSGLYEQYF.

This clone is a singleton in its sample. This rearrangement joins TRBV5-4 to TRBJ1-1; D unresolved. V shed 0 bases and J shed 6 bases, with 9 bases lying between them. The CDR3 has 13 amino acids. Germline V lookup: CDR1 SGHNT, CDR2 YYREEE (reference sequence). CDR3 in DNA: TGTGCCAGCAGCTTGGTTAGTTCGCCTGAAGCTTTCTTT. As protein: CASSLVSSPEAFF.

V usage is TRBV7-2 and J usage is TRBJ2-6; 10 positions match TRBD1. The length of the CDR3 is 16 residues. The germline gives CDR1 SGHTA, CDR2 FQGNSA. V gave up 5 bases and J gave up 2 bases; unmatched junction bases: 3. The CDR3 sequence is CASSRGTGAGANVLTF. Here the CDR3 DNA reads TGTGCCAGCAGCCGCGGGACAGGGGCTGGGGCCAACGTCCTGACTTTC.

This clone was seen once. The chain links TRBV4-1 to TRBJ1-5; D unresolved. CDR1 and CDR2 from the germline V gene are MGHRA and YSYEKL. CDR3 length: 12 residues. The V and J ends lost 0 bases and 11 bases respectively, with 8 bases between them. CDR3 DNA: TGCGCCAGCAGCCAAGATGGGCGGACCCAGCATTTT. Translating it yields CASSQDGRTQHF.

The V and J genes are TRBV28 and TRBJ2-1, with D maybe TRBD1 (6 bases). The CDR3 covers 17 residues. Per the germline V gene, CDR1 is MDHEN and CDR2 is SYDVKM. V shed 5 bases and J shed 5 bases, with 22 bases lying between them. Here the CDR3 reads CASSRLTGRIAHNEQFF. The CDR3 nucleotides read TGTGCCAGCAGTCGACTAACAGGGCGGATAGCACACAATGAGCAGTTCTTC.

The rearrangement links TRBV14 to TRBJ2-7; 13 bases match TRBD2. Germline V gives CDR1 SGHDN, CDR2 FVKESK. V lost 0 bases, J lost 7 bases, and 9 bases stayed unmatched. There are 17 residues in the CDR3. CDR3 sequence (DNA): TGTGCCAGCAGCCAAGACTTTAGGACTAGCGGGAGTTATGAGCAGTACTTC. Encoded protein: CASSQDFRTSGSYEQYF.

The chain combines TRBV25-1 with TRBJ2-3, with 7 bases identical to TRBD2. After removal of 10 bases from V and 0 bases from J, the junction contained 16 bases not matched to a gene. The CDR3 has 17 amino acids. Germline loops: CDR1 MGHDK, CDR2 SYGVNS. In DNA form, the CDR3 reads TGTGCCACCACCCCCAGGGCAGGAGCGGGAAGCACAGATACGCAGTATTTT. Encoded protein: CATTPRAGAGSTDTQYF.

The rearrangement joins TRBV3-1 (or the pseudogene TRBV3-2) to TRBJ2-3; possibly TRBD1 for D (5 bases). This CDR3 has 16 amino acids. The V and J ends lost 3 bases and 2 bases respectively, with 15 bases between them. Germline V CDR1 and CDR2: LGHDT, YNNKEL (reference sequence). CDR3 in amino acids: CASSHLGREDTDTQYF. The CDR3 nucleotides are TGTGCCAGCAGCCACTTGGGCAGGGAAGACACAGATACGCAGTATTTT.

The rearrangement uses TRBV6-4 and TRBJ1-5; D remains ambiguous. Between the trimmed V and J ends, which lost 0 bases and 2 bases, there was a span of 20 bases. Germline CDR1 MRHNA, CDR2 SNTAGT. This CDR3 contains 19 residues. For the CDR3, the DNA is TGTGCCAGCAGTGACTCGAACTCGGATCTGCTGTTGGGCAATCAGCCCCAGCATTTT. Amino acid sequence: CASSDSNSDLLLGNQPQHF.

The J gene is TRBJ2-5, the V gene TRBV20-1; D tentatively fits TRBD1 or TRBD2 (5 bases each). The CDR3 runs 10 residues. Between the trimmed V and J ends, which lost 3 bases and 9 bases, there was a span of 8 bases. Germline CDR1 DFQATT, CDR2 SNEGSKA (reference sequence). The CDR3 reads CSASVGAQYF. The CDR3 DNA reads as TGCAGTGCTAGCGTGGGGGCCCAGTACTTC.

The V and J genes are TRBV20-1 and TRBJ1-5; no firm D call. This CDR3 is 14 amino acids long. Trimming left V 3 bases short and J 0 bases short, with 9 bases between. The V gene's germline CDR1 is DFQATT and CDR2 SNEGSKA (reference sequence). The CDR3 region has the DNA TGCAGTGCTAGTTGGGGTAGTAGCAATCAGCCCCAGCATTTT. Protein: CSASWGSSNQPQHF.